What follows describes a single T cell receptor (beta chain). Its matching antigen is unknown. The CDR3 is 11 amino acids. V lost 10 bases, J lost 1 base, and 7 bases lay in between. The germline CDR1 and CDR2 sequences are LNHDA and SQIVND (reference sequence). This sample is part of a study of neoadjuvant anti-PD-1 for oral cavity cancer. About the research overall: Patients without progression received a fourth nivolumab dose around day 43, then surgical resection on days 50-56. Whole-study findings and limits: With three patients per group, TCR findings need larger cohorts.

No culture or expansion preceded analysis of these blood cells. PBMC libraries mostly used around 460 ng of input genomic DNA, with six replicates per sample. Clones were sequenced by immunoSEQ multiplex PCR, and TCRdb holds only the in-frame ones, with some missing. The table includes some 66,000 clones, around four fifths detected once. The chain combines TRBV19 with TRBJ1-1; D not certain. The material sequenced was PBMCs, taken before nivolumab (anti-PD-1) treatment. The receptor's source is a person aged 35-79 years with oral cavity squamous cell carcinoma. The DNA for the CDR3 is TGTGCCACAAAGGGGAACACTGAAGCTTTCTTT. This codes for CATKGNTEAFF.